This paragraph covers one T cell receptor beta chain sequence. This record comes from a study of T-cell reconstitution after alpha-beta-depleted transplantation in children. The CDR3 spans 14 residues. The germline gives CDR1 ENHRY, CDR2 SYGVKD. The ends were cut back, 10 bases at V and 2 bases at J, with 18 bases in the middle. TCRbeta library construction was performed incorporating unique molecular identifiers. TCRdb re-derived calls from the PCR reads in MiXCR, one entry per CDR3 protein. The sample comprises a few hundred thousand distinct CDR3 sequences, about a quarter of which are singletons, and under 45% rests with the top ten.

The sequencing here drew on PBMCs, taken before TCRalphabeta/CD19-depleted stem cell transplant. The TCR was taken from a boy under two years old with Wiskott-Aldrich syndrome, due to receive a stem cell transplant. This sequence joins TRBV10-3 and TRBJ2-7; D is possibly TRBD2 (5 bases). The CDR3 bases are TGTGCCACCAACCCCAGTCGGGGTGCCTACGAGCAGTACTTC. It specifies CATNPSRGAYEQYF.